The source of this TCR beta chain is a study of cytomegalovirus exposure and HLA in healthy donors. Use of 60 Vbeta and 13 Jbeta primers characterized the PCR. Sequencing used immunoSEQ multiplex PCR; TCRdb keeps in-frame clones, though not all of them. This table has some 89,000 clones, about 78% appearing once. Overall study findings and caveats: Highly shared sequence variants in one cluster were likely a sequencing artifact.

Note on this clone: What it recognizes is unknown.

The sequence was obtained from a woman aged 40 to 50 in good health and CMV-seropositive. The sample was PBMCs.

The CDR3 sequence: CASRGQLQETQYF. CDR3 DNA sequence: TGCGCCAGCAGAGGACAGCTCCAAGAGACCCAGTACTTC. This rearrangement joins TRBV10-2 to TRBJ2-5; tentative D call: TRBD1 (6 bases). V lost 6 bases and J 1 base, leaving 9 bases between the germline ends. Germline V gives CDR1 WSHSY, CDR2 SAAADI. The CDR3 extends over 13 amino acids.